The 15 T cell receptor beta chains below were found in one sample sequenced in a study of blood T cell repertoires in COVID-19. Clones were sequenced by immunoSEQ multiplex PCR, and TCRdb holds only the in-frame ones, with some missing. The sample lists a few hundred thousand clones, about 86% occurring once. The sample taken for sequencing was peripheral blood. The receptors come from a man aged 60 to 69 who had recovered from COVID-19.

The V call is TRBV24-1, the J call TRBJ2-1; TRBD2 might be the D (7 bases). Looked up from germline, CDR1 is KGHDR and CDR2 is SFDVKD. V was shortened by 8 bases and J by 1 base, with 11 bases between the two germline ends. The CDR3 is 14 residues long. Here the CDR3 reads CATTSGTSYNEQFF. CDR3 nucleotide sequence: TGTGCCACCACAAGCGGGACATCCTACAATGAGCAGTTCTTC.

This clone showed up just once. The V and J genes are TRBV20-1 and TRBJ2-3; TRBD2 aligns across 7 bases. From germline, CDR1 is DFQATT and CDR2 SNEGSKA (reference sequence). The CDR3 loop spans 11 amino acids. With V trimmed by 7 bases and J by 6 bases, 4 bases remained unmatched. CDR3 protein: CSVVSGDTQYF. DNA for the CDR3: TGCAGTGTAGTTAGCGGGGATACGCAGTATTTT.

This clone was picked up a small number of times. This sequence joins TRBV9 and TRBJ1-2; D may be TRBD1 (6 bases). CDR3 length: 17 residues. Germline V CDR1 and CDR2: SGDLS, YYNGEE. Deletions cut 4 bases from V and 3 bases from J, with 22 bases between. The CDR3 region is CASSPRTEVLRDYGYTF. CDR3 in DNA: TGTGCCAGCAGCCCAAGGACAGAGGTCCTCCGGGACTATGGCTACACCTTC.

V and J are TRBV5-5 and TRBJ1-4; D gene unclear. CDR1 is SGHKS, CDR2 YYEKEE, per germline (reference sequence). The CDR3 length is 11 residues. The ends were cut back, 4 bases at V and 14 bases at J, with 12 bases in the middle. CDR3 residues: CASSAQRELFF. For the CDR3, the DNA is TGTGCCAGCAGCGCACAGAGAGAGCTGTTTTTT.

The J gene is TRBJ1-4, the V gene TRBV19; perhaps TRBD1 as D (6 bases). Trimming shortened V by 3 bases and J by 3 bases, and 8 bases separated the two germline ends. This CDR3 is 14 amino acids long. CDR1 and CDR2 (germline): LNHDA, SQIVND (reference sequence). The CDR3 protein is CASSMGGPNEKLFF. In DNA form, the CDR3 reads TGTGCCAGTAGTATGGGGGGGCCTAATGAAAAACTGTTTTTT.

The rearrangement links TRBV19 to TRBJ1-3, with unresolved D. V lost 5 bases and J 1 base, leaving 6 bases between the germline ends. Germline lookup yields CDR1 LNHDA and CDR2 SQIVND (reference sequence). This CDR3 contains 13 residues. CDR3 bases: TGTGCCAGTAGTGAGGAGTCTGGAAACACCATATATTTT. Residues: CASSEESGNTIYF.

J is TRBJ2-7 and V is TRBV5-1; 12 bases are a match to TRBD1. This CDR3 has 15 amino acids. CDR1 and CDR2 from the germline V gene are SGHRS and YFSETQ. Trimming removed 4 bases from V and 5 bases from J; junction bases left unmatched: 7. In DNA, the CDR3 is TGCGCCAGCAGCCGACTGGGACAGGGGGCACACGAGCAGTACTTC. Amino acids: CASSRLGQGAHEQYF.

This chain links TRBV5-6 with TRBJ1-2; perhaps TRBD1 as D (6 bases). Trimming cost V 4 bases and J 6 bases, with 22 bases left between them. The CDR3 runs to 16 residues. CDR1 is SGHDT and CDR2 is YYEEEE in the germline V gene. The CDR3 DNA follows: TGTGCCAGCAGCGGGAAGGGACACCGGGACAAGGATGGCTACACCTTC. Its translation: CASSGKGHRDKDGYTF.

This CDR3 reads CASWGGRDNYGYTF. The DNA of the CDR3 is TGTGCCAGTTGGGGGGGGCGGGATAACTATGGCTACACCTTC. The V and J genes are TRBV28 and TRBJ1-2; D is perhaps TRBD1 (6 bases). CDR3 length equals 14 residues. V gave up 9 bases and J gave up 1 base, with 15 bases separating them. CDR1 is MDHEN and CDR2 is SYDVKM in the germline V gene.

The chain carries TRBV19 and TRBJ2-1; TRBD2 matches at 7 bases. V shed 6 bases and J 1 base; nucleotides not matched to a gene: 3. In germline, CDR1 is LNHDA, CDR2 SQIVND (reference sequence). The CDR3 contains 14 residues. The CDR3 sequence: CASRRESSYNEQFF. The CDR3 bases are TGTGCCAGTAGGCGGGAGAGTTCCTACAATGAGCAGTTCTTC.

This chain connects TRBV5-4 to TRBJ2-1; 8 bases match TRBD2. Losses at the gene ends were 4 bases for V and 5 bases for J; bases not matched to a gene: 11. The CDR3 is 16 residues long. From germline, CDR1 is SGHNT and CDR2 YYREEE (reference sequence). The CDR3 DNA follows: TGTGCCAGCAGCCGAACCAGCGGGAGAGACGACAATGAGCAGTTCTTC. Protein sequence: CASSRTSGRDDNEQFF.

This clone was seen a single time. The chain recombines TRBV2 with TRBJ1-1; D remains unclear. The CDR3 runs 13 residues. The V gene lost 4 bases and the J gene lost 0 bases, with 6 bases spanning the gap. CDR1 SNHLY and CDR2 FYNNEI come from the germline V gene. The CDR3 coding sequence is TGTGCCAGCAGTGTTTCAATGAACACTGAAGCTTTCTTT. It codes for CASSVSMNTEAFF.

The V and J genes are TRBV7-2 and TRBJ2-3; D perhaps matches TRBD2 (6 bases). The germline V gene encodes CDR1 SGHTA and CDR2 FQGNSA. V was shortened by 2 bases and J by 4 bases, with 13 bases between the two germline ends. This CDR3 has 15 amino acids. CDR3 DNA sequence: TGTGCCAGCAGCTTAATAAGGAGGGCTTCAGATACGCAGTATTTT. It translates to CASSLIRRASDTQYF.

This chain joins TRBV7-2 and TRBJ1-5, with D perhaps matching TRBD1 (6 bases). There are 13 residues in the CDR3. Trimming pared 3 bases from V and 11 bases from J, leaving 14 bases between. Germline CDR1 is SGHTA and CDR2 is FQGNSA. The CDR3 nucleotides read TGTGCCAGCAGCTTGGGGCCTTCAGGGGCCCAGCATTTT. Protein product: CASSLGPSGAQHF.

The chain employs TRBV3-1 (or the pseudogene TRBV3-2) and TRBJ1-6, with a weak D call TRBD1 (6 bases). CDR3 size: 18 residues. V lost 0 bases, J lost 0 bases, and 12 bases lay in between. The germline V gene has CDR1 LGHDT and CDR2 YNNKEL (reference sequence). Here the CDR3 reads CASSQERGGSSYNSPLHF. As DNA, the CDR3 is TGTGCCAGCAGCCAAGAGAGGGGGGGAAGCTCCTATAATTCACCCCTCCACTTT.